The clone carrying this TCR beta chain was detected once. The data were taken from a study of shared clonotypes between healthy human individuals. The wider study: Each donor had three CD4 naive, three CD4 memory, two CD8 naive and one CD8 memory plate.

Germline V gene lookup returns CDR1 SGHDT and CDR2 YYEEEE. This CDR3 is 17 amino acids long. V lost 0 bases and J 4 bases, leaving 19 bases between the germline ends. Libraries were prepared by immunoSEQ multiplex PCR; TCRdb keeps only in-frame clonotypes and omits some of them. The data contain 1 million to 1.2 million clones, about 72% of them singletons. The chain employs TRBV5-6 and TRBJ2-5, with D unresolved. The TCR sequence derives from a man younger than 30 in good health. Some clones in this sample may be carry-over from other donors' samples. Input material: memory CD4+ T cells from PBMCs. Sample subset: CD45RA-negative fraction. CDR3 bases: TGTGCCAGCAGCTTGGGGGTATTTGGACCGAGGCCAGAGACCCAGTACTTC. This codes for CASSLGVFGPRPETQYF. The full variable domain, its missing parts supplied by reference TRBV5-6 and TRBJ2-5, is DAGVTQSPTHLIKTRGQQVTLRCSPKSGHDTVSWYQQALGQGPQFIFQYYEEEERQRGNFPDRFSGHQFPNYSSELNVNALLLGDSALYLCASSLGVFGPRPETQYFGPGTRLLVL.